This T cell receptor (beta chain) is from a study of cytomegalovirus exposure and HLA in healthy donors. In the study overall: As released early, the data held about 85 million unique TCRs from HLA-typed donors.

The study, taken as a whole, reports: Reportedly, cytomegalovirus status was diagnosed with high sensitivity and specificity. The study flagged some 180 TCR beta chains as cytomegalovirus-associated.

The PCR ran on 60 Vbeta and 13 Jbeta primers. TCRdb keeps only in-frame clones here, not all; method: immunoSEQ multiplex PCR. Among 100,000 to 150,000 clones listed, around 70% were seen once. The germline V gene has CDR1 SGHRS and CDR2 YFSETQ. After removal of 0 bases from V and 0 bases from J, the junction contained 3 bases not matched to a gene. This CDR3 has 16 residues. A remark on this clone: The antigen remains unidentified.

Specimen: PBMCs. The chain employs TRBV5-1 and TRBJ2-7, with TRBD1 matching 10 bases. The sequence was collected from a man aged 25-40 years in good health and CMV-seropositive. The CDR3 region has the DNA TGCGCCAGCAGCTTGGGATGGACAGGGGGCTCCTACGAGCAGTACTTC. Translation gives CASSLGWTGGSYEQYF.